What follows is one TCR beta chain and its context. What it binds is unknown. This specimen comes from a study of cytomegalovirus exposure and HLA in healthy donors. For the study at large: Among a few hundred genotyped donors, roughly 81% fell in the Caucasian-associated ancestry cluster. Study results and caveats: Prediction of most subjects' HLA-A and HLA-B alleles by TCR beta sequences was reportedly accurate. Published work reported that the classifier diagnosed cytomegalovirus status with high specificity and sensitivity.

Healthy donors of bone marrow made up the group. Primers for the PCR totalled 60 Vbeta and 13 Jbeta. Method: immunoSEQ multiplex PCR; TCRdb's copy keeps in-frame clones and lacks some. The table records 250,000 to 350,000 clones, 75% to 90% of them present only once. The sequence was obtained from a man aged 35 to 55 in good health and CMV-seropositive. Specimen: PBMCs.

CDR3 sequence reads: CASSFLAGAGNEQFF. In DNA form, the CDR3 reads TGTGCCAGCAGCTTCCTAGCGGGAGCCGGCAATGAGCAGTTCTTC. The gene calls are TRBV4-2 and TRBJ2-1; 10 nucleotides align to TRBD2. The CDR3 spans 15 residues. After removal of 5 bases from V and 6 bases from J, the junction contained 7 bases not matched to a gene. Germline CDR1 and CDR2: LGHNA and YNFKEQ.